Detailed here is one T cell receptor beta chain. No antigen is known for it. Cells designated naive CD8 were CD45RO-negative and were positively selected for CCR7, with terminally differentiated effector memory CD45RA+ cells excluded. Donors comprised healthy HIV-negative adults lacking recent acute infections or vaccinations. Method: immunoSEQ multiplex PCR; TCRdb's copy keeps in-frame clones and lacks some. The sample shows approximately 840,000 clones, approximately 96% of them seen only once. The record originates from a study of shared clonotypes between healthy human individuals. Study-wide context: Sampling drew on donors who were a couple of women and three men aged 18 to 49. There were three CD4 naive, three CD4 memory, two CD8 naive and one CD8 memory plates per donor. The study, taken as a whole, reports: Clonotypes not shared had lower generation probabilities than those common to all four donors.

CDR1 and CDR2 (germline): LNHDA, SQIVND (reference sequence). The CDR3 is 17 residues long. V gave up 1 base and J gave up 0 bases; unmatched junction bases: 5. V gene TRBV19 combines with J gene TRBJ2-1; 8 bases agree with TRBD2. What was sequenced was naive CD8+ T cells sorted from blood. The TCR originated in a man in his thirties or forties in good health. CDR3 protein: CASSIAHSGISYNEQFF. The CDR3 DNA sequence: TGTGCCAGTAGTATAGCTCATAGCGGGATCTCCTACAATGAGCAGTTCTTC.